Listed below are T cell receptor beta chains from one sample, sequenced in a study of PD-L1 blockade in urothelial cancer. Clones were sequenced by immunoSEQ multiplex PCR, and TCRdb holds only the in-frame ones, with some missing. The repertoire holds tens of thousands of clones, roughly 88% seen once, with roughly 4.7% in the top ten. The sample was PBMCs, taken around atezolizumab (anti-PD-L1) treatment. All receptors derive from an older man with urothelial cancer. Each CDR3 is given with its conserved first and last residue. The order of the fields is D gene, clone size, J gene, V gene, CDR3 protein, CDR3 DNA. D genes are given only for firm matches. Rows may omit the clone size; those that give it use once, few, many or a size class.

>NA|few|TRBJ2-3|TRBV10-3
CAISESPSERDTQYF
TGTGCCATCAGTGAGTCTCCTAGCGAGAGAGATACGCAGTATTTT
>NA|NA|TRBJ2-5|TRBV19
CASSIDMASAWYQETQYF
TGTGCCAGTAGTATAGACATGGCCTCTGCTTGGTACCAAGAGACCCAGTACTTC
>NA|once|TRBJ2-7|TRBV30
CAWSLQGIRIYEQYF
TGTGCCTGGAGTCTACAGGGTATAAGGATCTACGAGCAGTACTTC
>TRBD2|NA|TRBJ2-3|TRBV19
CASNLAGGTDTQYF
TGTGCCAGTAATCTAGCGGGAGGGACAGATACGCAGTATTTT
>NA|once|TRBJ1-1|TRBV5-1
CASSSRVRQVFGLGPSEAFF
TGCGCCAGCAGCTCCCGAGTAAGACAGGTATTCGGCCTAGGGCCGTCTGAAGCTTTCTTT
>TRBD2|once|TRBJ2-3|TRBV2
CASSGTSGRGGTDTQYF
TGTGCCAGCAGTGGGACTAGCGGGAGAGGGGGCACAGATACGCAGTATTTT
>NA|NA|TRBJ2-5|TRBV6-5
CASSYSWSRETQYF
TGTGCCAGCAGTTACTCGTGGTCGCGGGAGACCCAGTACTTC
>TRBD1|NA|TRBJ2-7|TRBV28
CASQRPGQFYEQYF
TGTGCCAGCCAAAGACCGGGACAGTTCTACGAGCAGTACTTC
>TRBD2|NA|TRBJ2-4|TRBV5-1
CASSLAAGVNLAKNIQYF
TGCGCCAGCAGCTTGGCCGCGGGGGTGAATCTAGCCAAAAACATTCAGTACTTC
>TRBD1|NA|TRBJ2-7|TRBV6-6
CASSRGGQPYEQYF
TGTGCCAGCAGCCGAGGGGGACAGCCCTACGAGCAGTACTTC
>TRBD1|NA|TRBJ2-5|TRBV5-1
CASSGTTGGSETQYF
TGCGCCAGCAGCGGGACGACAGGGGGCAGTGAGACCCAGTACTTC
>NA|NA|TRBJ2-1|TRBV19
CASSENGLTISNEQFF
TGTGCCAGCTCAGAAAACGGACTTACCATCTCCAATGAGCAGTTCTTC
>NA|NA|TRBJ2-1|TRBV4-1
CASSLLSGLRNEQFF
TGCGCCAGCAGCCTCCTGTCGGGACTCCGCAATGAGCAGTTCTTC
>NA|NA|TRBJ2-3|TRBV7-3
CASSPHPGADTQYF
TGTGCCAGCAGCCCCCACCCAGGCGCAGATACGCAGTATTTT
>TRBD2|NA|TRBJ2-3|TRBV9
CASSDTTSDADTQYF
TGTGCCAGCAGCGACACGACTAGCGACGCAGATACGCAGTATTTT
>NA|NA|TRBJ2-7|TRBV5-5
CASSYTTGYPYEQYF
TGTGCCAGCAGCTACACAACAGGGTACCCCTACGAGCAGTACTTC